This TCR beta chain was sequenced in a study of shared clonotypes between healthy human individuals. Study-level background: The donors, two women and a few men, were aged 18 to 49.

The study's findings and limits: Across subsets, estimated richness was generally greater for naive than for memory populations. Genetic and exposure-history diversity was limited by the small donor number.

The CDR3 length is 14 residues. Per germline, CDR1 SGDLS and CDR2 YYNGEE. Trimming took 2 bases from V and 2 from J, leaving 11 bases between them. A note on this clone: Its cognate antigen is unknown.

Assay: immunoSEQ multiplex PCR; the TCRdb copy retains only in-frame clones and omits some. The sample yields roughly 1.5 million clones, around 98% seen once. This chain connects TRBV9 to TRBJ2-7; D unresolved. This TCR was sampled from a man in his thirties or forties in good health. The sequenced material came from naive CD4+ T cells sorted from blood. The subset was: CD45RA+ positively selected. The CDR3 region is CASSVQTGTYEQYF. The DNA for the CDR3 is TGTGCCAGCAGCGTCCAGACTGGTACCTACGAGCAGTACTTC.